The present T cell receptor beta chain was sequenced within a study of blood T cells in healthy people across ages. General observations from the study: PBMC samples, being unsorted, prevented any conclusive comparison of naive and antigen-experienced cells.

Sample-barcoded 5' priming and a J-beta primer mix drove a second PCR of about 6 to 11 cycles. Each cDNA molecule carried a tag from a template-switch adaptor that contained 12 random nucleotides. TCRdb itself ran the 5' RACE reads through MiXCR, one entry per CDR3 protein. The top ten clones hold 41% of a sample with fewer than 950,000 distinct CDR3 sequences, roughly 50% of them seen once. Regarding this clonotype: The antigen remains unidentified.

CDR1 LGHNT and CDR2 FRNRAP come from the germline V gene. The CDR3 runs 12 residues. The V end was cut by 6 bases, the J end by 14 bases, with 18 bases between. This TCR came from a man older than 75 in good health. The sample consisted of blood. The chain uses TRBV12-5 and TRBJ2-3; D is possibly TRBD1 (6 bases). The CDR3 here is CASGLADRYAYF. The DNA for the CDR3 is TGTGCTAGTGGGCTGGCGGACAGATACGCGTATTTT.